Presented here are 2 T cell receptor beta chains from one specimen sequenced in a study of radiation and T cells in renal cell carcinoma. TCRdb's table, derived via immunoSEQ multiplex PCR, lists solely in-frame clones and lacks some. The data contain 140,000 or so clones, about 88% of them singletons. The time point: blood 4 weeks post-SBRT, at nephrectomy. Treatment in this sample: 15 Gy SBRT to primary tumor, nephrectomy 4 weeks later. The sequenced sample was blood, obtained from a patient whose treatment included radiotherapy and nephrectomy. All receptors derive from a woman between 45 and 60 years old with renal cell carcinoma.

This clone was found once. The CDR3 region has the DNA TGCGCCAGCAGCTCGACTAGCCTCAGGGAGACCCAGTACTTC. Encoded protein: CASSSTSLRETQYF. The chain joins TRBV5-1 to TRBJ2-5, with 7 bases fitting TRBD2. J was trimmed by 5 bases and V by 3 bases; bases with no gene match: 7. Looked up from germline, CDR1 is SGHRS and CDR2 is YFSETQ. The CDR3 is 14 residues long.

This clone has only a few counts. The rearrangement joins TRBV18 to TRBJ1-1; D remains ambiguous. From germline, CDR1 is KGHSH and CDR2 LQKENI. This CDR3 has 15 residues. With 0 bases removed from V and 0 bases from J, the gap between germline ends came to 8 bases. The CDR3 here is CASSPPFAMNTEAFF. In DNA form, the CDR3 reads TGTGCCAGCTCACCACCATTTGCGATGAACACTGAAGCTTTCTTT.